Described below is a single TCR beta chain sequence and its context. Which antigen it targets is not known. The input lacks base qualities; no much larger clone sits a single base away. The V end loses 6 bases and the J end loses 6 bases, and a stretch of 12 bases separates them. Spanning cysteine to phenylalanine, the CDR3 consists of 12 amino acids. The sequence is cut down to CDR3 DNA, 36 bases in frame from base 1. The germline V gene encodes CDR1 SEHNR and CDR2 FQNEAQ (reference sequence). This record comes from a study of molecular identifiers for immune sequencing clone quantification (dated by TCRdb to 2016 to 2019). For the wider study: For a replicate experiment, the RNA from either approximately 20,000 or 100,000 naive CD8 T cells was divided into five aliquots, and four of those aliquots went on to sequencing. CD8 T cells were used in a methods study to benchmark molecular-identifier clustering-based TCR repertoire sequencing (MIDCIRS) and TCR RNA copy counting. Study-wide conclusions, independent of this receptor: The naive libraries included spiked-in Jurkat TCR RNA (under eleven copies' worth), and this Jurkat TCR RNA is not part of the donor repertoire. In CMV-specific effector cells, clones with more than 20 RNA copies accounted for over 97% of molecules, whereas in naive cells such clones accounted for under 1%. Spiked-in Jurkat TCR RNA equivalent to a single cell was reported to be detectable even among 800,000 to 1,000,000 naive CD8 T cells. The sizes of highly expanded clones could end up underestimated when identical TCR molecules share a barcode. Modeling indicated around 3 TCR RNA copies recovered per cell, compared with about ten by digital PCR, which implies a capture efficiency of approximately 29%. When barcode sub-clustering was left out, chimeric consensus sequences inflated TCR diversity, with chimeras reaching as high as 47%.

Naive CD8 T cell libraries were made from around 20,000 to 1,000,000 sorted cells using 10%, 30% or 50% of purified RNA. On a BD FACSAria II, naive CD8 T cells were FACS-sorted as CD8+CD4-CCR7+CD45RA+ and collected into RLT Plus buffer. To test detection sensitivity, Jurkat RNA equal to ten TCR copies was added to samples of about 20,000-1,100,000 naive CD8 T cells. CD8 T cells were enriched with RosetteSep CD8+ T Cell Enrichment Cocktail and Ficoll-Paque, followed by ACK red cell lysis. Library prep was done by PCR. Data came from an Illumina HiSeq 4000. Bulk TCR libraries were generated as previously described, with the TCR primers listed in Table S5 used. Purification of total RNA was performed with the Qiagen AllPrep DNA/RNA kit. Before analysis, reads from multiple sequencing runs of the same library were pooled. Per the source publication's procedure: Only reads with exact TCR constant sequence were kept, trimmed to 150 nt, and grouped by their 12-nt molecular barcodes. Within each barcode group, reads were sub-clustered at a 15% Levenshtein threshold, and quality-weighted consensus sequences were built per RNA molecule. Non-functional sequences were removed, as were lower-count sequences one edit away from another. On the basis of fitting two negative binomial distributions, barcode sub-clusters with fewer than 20% of the maximum read count were discarded. TCRdb itself trimmed the public reads at Q25 with fastp, ran MiXCR and retained productive beta chains. Identical CDR3 proteins give one entry, which carries the most common genes and DNA. The authors' filters were not applied to this entry. Recorded for this sample are about 640,000 distinct CDR3 sequences; 15% to 20% of them occurred a single time. The ten most abundant clones make up about 0.9% of the sample.

Sequencing was done on a sample of naive CD8+ T cells from blood, with Jurkat cell RNA spiked in. The cell subset or site label for this specimen denotes: FACS-sorted CD8+CD4-CCR7+CD45RA+ naive T cells. The sequence links TRBV7-9 to TRBJ2-7; tentative D gene TRBD1, with 5 bases matching. The receptor was derived from a human donor in good health. Some libraries in this study had Jurkat cell RNA spiked in. The DNA is as follows: TGTGCCAGCAGTTTCAGGGATCTCGAGCAGTACTTC. Its amino acids are CASSFRDLEQYF.